Sequencing of this T cell receptor (beta chain) was carried out in a study of blood T cell repertoires in COVID-19. The germline V gene encodes CDR1 SGHRS and CDR2 YFSETQ. Trimming stripped 4 bases from V and 2 bases from J, with 15 bases between. The CDR3 contains 15 residues. Here immunoSEQ multiplex PCR was the method, and the copy in TCRdb shows in-frame clones only, minus some. The profile shows about 98,000 clones, about 81% of them singletons. This receptor was identified in a man aged 60 to 75 with acute or convalescent COVID-19. V usage is TRBV5-1 and J usage is TRBJ1-1; TRBD1 might be the D (6 bases). The sample taken for sequencing was peripheral blood. CDR3 in amino acids: CASSLPGRGNTEAFF. CDR3 DNA: TGCGCCAGCAGCCTCCCCGGCAGGGGTAACACTGAAGCTTTCTTT.